This passage covers 4 T cell receptor beta chains from one sample sequenced in a study of cytomegalovirus exposure and HLA in healthy donors. Profiled with immunoSEQ multiplex PCR; TCRdb holds only in-frame clones, not every one. The repertoire holds 110,000 or so clones, with roughly nine tenths as singletons. Specimen: PBMCs. These receptors were obtained from a man between 18 and 29 years old in good health and CMV-seropositive.

The rearrangement uses TRBV5-1 and TRBJ1-1, with 8 positions matching TRBD1. Germline V lookup: CDR1 SGHRS, CDR2 YFSETQ. The CDR3 is made up of 15 amino acids. The trim removed 6 bases at V and 0 bases at J, leaving 7 bases unmatched. CDR3 protein: CASTTGGPLNTEAFF. The DNA of the CDR3 is TGCGCCAGCACCACAGGGGGGCCGCTGAACACTGAAGCTTTCTTT. The full variable domain, with the rest looked up from reference TRBV5-1 and TRBJ1-1, is KAGVTQTPRYLIKTRGQQVTLSCSPISGHRSVSWYQQTPGQGLQFLFEYFSETQRNKGNFPGRFSGRQFSNSRSEMNVSTLELGDSALYLCASTTGGPLNTEAFFGQGTRLTVV.

The chain combines TRBV14 with TRBJ2-7; 8 bases are a match to TRBD1. CDR1 and CDR2 (germline): SGHDN, FVKESK. V shed 2 bases, J shed 0 bases, and the junction held 3 bases outside the gene matches. This CDR3 has 15 residues. CDR3 coding DNA: TGTGCCAGCAGCCAATTGGACAGGGACTCCTACGAGCAGTACTTC. Protein sequence: CASSQLDRDSYEQYF.

CDR3 DNA: TGTGCCAGCAGTTCCCTGGCTAGACCGGGAACTGAAGCTTTCTTT. This translates into CASSSLARPGTEAFF. V and J are TRBV6-5 and TRBJ1-1; D is unclear. The CDR3 has 15 amino acids. With 4 bases removed from V and 5 bases from J, the gap between germline ends came to 17 bases. The germline CDR1 and CDR2 sequences are MNHEY and SVGAGI.

The rearrangement links TRBV5-5 to TRBJ1-5, with 9 bases matching TRBD1. Germline V lookup: CDR1 SGHKS, CDR2 YYEKEE (reference sequence). The ends lost 4 bases at V and 2 bases at J; junction bases unmatched: 7. This CDR3 region has 16 residues. The CDR3 DNA follows: TGTGCCAGCAGCCGCACAGGGGGCGTAGGCAATCAGCCCCAGCATTTT. Protein: CASSRTGGVGNQPQHF.